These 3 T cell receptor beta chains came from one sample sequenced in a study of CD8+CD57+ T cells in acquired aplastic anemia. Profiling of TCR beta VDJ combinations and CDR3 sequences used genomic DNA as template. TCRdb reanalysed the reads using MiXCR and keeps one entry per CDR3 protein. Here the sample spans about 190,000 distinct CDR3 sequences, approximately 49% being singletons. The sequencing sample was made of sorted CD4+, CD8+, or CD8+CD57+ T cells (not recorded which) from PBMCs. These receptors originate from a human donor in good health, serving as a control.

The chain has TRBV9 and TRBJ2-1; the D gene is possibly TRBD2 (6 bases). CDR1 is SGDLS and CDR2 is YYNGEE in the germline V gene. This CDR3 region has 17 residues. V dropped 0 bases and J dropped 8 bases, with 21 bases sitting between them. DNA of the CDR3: TGTGCCAGCAGCGTAGAAGGCGGGGCTCCGGGCTTTGATGAGCAGTTCTTC. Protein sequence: CASSVEGGAPGFDEQFF.

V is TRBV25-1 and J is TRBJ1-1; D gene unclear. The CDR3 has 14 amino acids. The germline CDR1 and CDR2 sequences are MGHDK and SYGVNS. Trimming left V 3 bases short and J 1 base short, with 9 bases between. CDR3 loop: CASSDHLSNTEAFF. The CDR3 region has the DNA TGTGCCAGCAGTGATCACCTCTCGAACACTGAAGCTTTCTTT. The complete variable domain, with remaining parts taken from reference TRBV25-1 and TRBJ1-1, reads EADIYQTPRYLVIGTGKKITLECSQTMGHDKMYWYQQDPGMELHLIHYSYGVNSTEKGDLSSESTVSRIRTEHFPLTLESARPSHTSQYLCASSDHLSNTEAFFGQGTRLTVV.

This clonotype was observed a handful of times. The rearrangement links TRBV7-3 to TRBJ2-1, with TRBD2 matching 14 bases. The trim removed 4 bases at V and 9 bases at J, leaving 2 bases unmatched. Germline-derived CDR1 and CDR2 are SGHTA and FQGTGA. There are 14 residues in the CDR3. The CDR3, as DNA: TGTGCCAGCAGCTCCGGACTAGCGGGAGGTGAGCAGTTCTTC. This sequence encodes CASSSGLAGGEQFF.